This T cell receptor (beta chain) comes out of a study of blood T cell repertoires in COVID-19. Whole-study context: Both acute and convalescent COVID-19 samples were obtained from the United States, Italy and Spain.

V dropped 4 bases and J dropped 7; count of bases not matched to a gene: 4. CDR1 is LGHDT, CDR2 YNNKEL, per germline (reference sequence). The CDR3 is 13 amino acids. Original handling: By means of reference gene primer amplification, nucleated cell counts were estimated. Sequencing was performed with immunoSEQ multiplex PCR; in TCRdb, only in-frame clones are kept and a portion is missing. The D gene and trimming were derived from the DNA, and the V and J assignments and clone size from that table. The table lists more than 100,000 clones, around 64% of them singletons. The chain is built from TRBV3-1 (or the pseudogene TRBV3-2) and TRBJ1-3, with 7 nucleotides matching TRBD1. The source material was peripheral blood. The receptor comes from a human donor with acute or convalescent COVID-19. The donor label of this sample is uncertain. This chain's CDR3 is CASSPGQVNTIYF. The CDR3 bases are TGTGCCAGCAGCCCAGGACAGGTGAACACCATATATTTT.